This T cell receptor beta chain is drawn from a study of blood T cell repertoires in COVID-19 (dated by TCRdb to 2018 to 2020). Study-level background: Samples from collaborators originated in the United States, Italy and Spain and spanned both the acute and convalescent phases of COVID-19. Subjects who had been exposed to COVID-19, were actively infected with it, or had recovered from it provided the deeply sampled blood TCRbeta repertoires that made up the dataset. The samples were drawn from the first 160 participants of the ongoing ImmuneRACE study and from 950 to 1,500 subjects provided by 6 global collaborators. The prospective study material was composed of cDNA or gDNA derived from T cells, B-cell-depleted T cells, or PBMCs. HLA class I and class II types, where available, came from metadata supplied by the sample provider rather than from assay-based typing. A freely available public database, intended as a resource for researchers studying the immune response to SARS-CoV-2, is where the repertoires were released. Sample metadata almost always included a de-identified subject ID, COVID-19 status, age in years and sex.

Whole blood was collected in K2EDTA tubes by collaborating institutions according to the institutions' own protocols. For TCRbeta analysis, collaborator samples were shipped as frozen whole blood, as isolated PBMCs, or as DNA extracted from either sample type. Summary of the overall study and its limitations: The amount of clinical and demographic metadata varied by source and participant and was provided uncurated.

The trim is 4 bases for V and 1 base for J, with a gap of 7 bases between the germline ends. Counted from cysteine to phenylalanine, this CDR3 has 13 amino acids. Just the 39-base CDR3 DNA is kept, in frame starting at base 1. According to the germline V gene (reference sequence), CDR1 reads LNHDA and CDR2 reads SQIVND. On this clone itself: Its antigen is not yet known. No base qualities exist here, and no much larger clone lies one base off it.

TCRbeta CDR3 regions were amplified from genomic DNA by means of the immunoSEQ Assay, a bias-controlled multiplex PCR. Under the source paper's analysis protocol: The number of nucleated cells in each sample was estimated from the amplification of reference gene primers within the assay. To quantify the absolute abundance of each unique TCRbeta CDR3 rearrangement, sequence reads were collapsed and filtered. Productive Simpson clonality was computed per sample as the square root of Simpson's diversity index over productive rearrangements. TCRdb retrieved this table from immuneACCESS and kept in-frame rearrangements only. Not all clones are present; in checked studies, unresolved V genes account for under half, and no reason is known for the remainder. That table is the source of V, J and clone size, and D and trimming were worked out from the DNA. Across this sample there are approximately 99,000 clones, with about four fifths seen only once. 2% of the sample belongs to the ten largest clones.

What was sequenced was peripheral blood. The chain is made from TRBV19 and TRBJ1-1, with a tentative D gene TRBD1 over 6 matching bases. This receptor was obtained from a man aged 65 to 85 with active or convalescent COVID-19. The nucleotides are TGTGCCAGTAGTAGGGACAAGAACACTGAAGCTTTCTTT. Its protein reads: CASSRDKNTEAFF.